The 12 T cell receptor beta chains in this list originate from one sample, sequenced in a study of CD8 T cells in ankylosing spondylitis (dated by TCRdb to about 2017). Preparation of the library involved 5' RACE. Sequenced on an Illumina HiSeq 2500. TCRdb handled the public reads itself, with Q25 trimming in fastp and clone calling in MiXCR, and kept productive beta chains. Each entry is one CDR3 protein sequence, shown with its most common DNA and genes. For this sample there are under 400,000 distinct CDR3 sequences; 11% appear just once. Together, the top ten hold roughly 9% of the sample. What was sequenced was blood, either unsorted or a sorted T cell fraction (not recorded which). These receptors all stem from a female donor with ankylosing spondylitis or in good health (not recorded which).

This clonotype occurred many times. The chain combines TRBV6-1 with TRBJ2-1, with TRBD2 matching over 8 bases. V shed 6 bases, J shed 7 bases, and the junction held 11 bases outside the gene matches. This CDR3 is built from 15 residues. In germline, CDR1 is MNHNS, CDR2 SASEGT. The CDR3 is CASRPTGGVRNEQFF. As DNA, the CDR3 is TGTGCCAGCAGACCTACGGGAGGGGTCCGGAATGAGCAGTTCTTC.

This clonotype was detected only a few times. The rearrangement links TRBV19 to TRBJ2-1; maybe TRBD1 (6 bases). Germline V gene data show CDR1 as LNHDA and CDR2 as SQIVND (reference sequence). V gave up 6 bases and J gave up 0 bases, with 12 bases separating them. The CDR3 totals 15 residues. The CDR3 DNA reads TGTGCCAGTAGGTACGACAGGAGCTCCTACAATGAGCAGTTCTTC. Residues: CASRYDRSSYNEQFF. Supplemented by reference TRBV19 and TRBJ2-1, the full variable domain reads DGGITQSPKYLFRKEGQNVTLSCEQNLNHDAMYWYRQDPGQGLRLIYYSQIVNDFQKGDIAEGYSVSREKKESFPLTVTSAQKNPTAFYLCASRYDRSSYNEQFFGPGTRLTVL.

This chain links TRBV30 with TRBJ1-2; D uncertain. Germline V gene lookup returns CDR1 GTSNPN and CDR2 SVGIG (reference sequence). V lost 1 base, J lost 8 bases, and 11 bases lay in between. There are 12 residues in the CDR3. The CDR3: CAWSDPVPGYTF. DNA for the CDR3: TGTGCCTGGAGTGACCCCGTCCCGGGCTACACCTTC. The full variable domain, rest sourced from reference TRBV30 and TRBJ1-2, is SQTIHQWPATLVQPVGSPLSLECTVEGTSNPNLYWYRQAAGRGLQLLFYSVGIGQISSEVPQNLSASRPQDRQFILSSKKLLLSDSGFYLCAWSDPVPGYTFGSGTRLTVV.

This clonotype has a count of ten or more. The V call is TRBV7-2, the J call TRBJ1-1; the D is unclear. CDR1 is SGHTA, CDR2 FQGNSA, per germline. The CDR3 is 14 amino acids. Trimming took 3 bases from V and 5 from J, leaving 13 bases between them. The CDR3 protein is CASSFQLPETEAFF. CDR3 in DNA: TGTGCCAGCAGCTTCCAGCTCCCCGAGACTGAAGCTTTCTTT. The full variable domain, its missing parts supplied by reference TRBV7-2 and TRBJ1-1, is GAGVSQSPSNKVTEKGKDVELRCDPISGHTALYWYRQSLGQGLEFLIYFQGNSAPDKSGLPSDRFSAERTGGSVSTLTIQRTQQEDSAVYLCASSFQLPETEAFFGQGTRLTVV.

This clonotype was observed at least ten times. CDR3 nucleotides: TGTGCCAGCAGTTCCTCTAGCGGGACCTACAATGAGCAGTTCTTC. This encodes CASSSSSGTYNEQFF. The chain recombines TRBV12-3 or TRBV12-4 with TRBJ2-1, with 9 bases that match TRBD2. Trimming took 4 bases from V and 2 from J; bases not matched to a gene: 3. The CDR3 runs to 15 residues.

Remarks on this clonotype: Since a much larger clone is just one base distant, this may be a read error. The CDR3 ends on some other residue instead of the conserved phenylalanine or tryptophan, so this is likely a read error. The CDR3 DNA sequence: TGTGCCAGCAGTTCAAGGGACAGTCGGAACACTGAAGCTTTCTAT. It yields the protein CASSSRDSRNTEAFY. V and J are TRBV12-3 or TRBV12-4 and TRBJ1-1; 7 bases agree with TRBD1. V shed 4 bases and J 1 base; nucleotides not matched to a gene: 6. This CDR3 spans 15 amino acids.

For this clonotype: One end of the junction does not line up with germline, which may come from a read error. The V gene is TRBV12-3 or TRBV12-4, the J gene TRBJ2-7; 9 positions agree with TRBD1. This CDR3 comprises 13 residues. CDR3 amino acids: CASSLGQGYEQSF. CDR3 sequence (DNA): TGTGCCAGCAGCCTAGGACAGGGGTACGAGCAGTCCTTC.

This chain connects TRBV6-1 to TRBJ1-3, with 7 bases fitting TRBD1. The CDR3 is 18 amino acids. The V and J ends lost 8 bases and 0 bases, in that order; junction bases with no gene match: 16. Germline V gives CDR1 MNHNS, CDR2 SASEGT. The DNA for the CDR3 is TGTGCCAGCCTTTATCCCTCTACAGGGGCGAGCTCTGGAAACACCATATATTTT. It translates to CASLYPSTGASSGNTIYF.

Notes on this clonotype: This sequence may be a read error, since a much larger clone differs from it by one base. V gene TRBV10-3 combines with J gene TRBJ2-1, with 10 positions matching TRBD2. There are 16 residues in the CDR3. V was clipped by 8 bases and J by 4 bases; unmatched bases: 11. CDR1 and CDR2 from the germline V gene are ENHRY and SYGVKD. The CDR3, as DNA: TGTGCCATCTGCGATAAGGGACTAGCGATTTACAATGAGCAGTTCTTC. Translating gives CAICDKGLAIYNEQFF.

This clonotype was detected a few times. The J gene is TRBJ2-2, the V gene TRBV12-3 or TRBV12-4; D not resolved. V gave up 1 base and J gave up 6 bases, with 9 bases separating them. The CDR3 length is 14 residues. The CDR3 here is CASSLGPTAGELFF. The CDR3 nucleotides read TGTGCCAGCAGTTTAGGGCCAACGGCCGGGGAGCTGTTTTTT.

The V and J genes are TRBV28 and TRBJ1-1, with 11 bases identical to TRBD1. With 4 bases clipped from V and 11 bases from J, the junction kept 6 bases outside the gene matches. The CDR3 length is 13 residues. Germline values: CDR1 MDHEN, CDR2 SYDVKM. The CDR3 protein is CASSSPGQGVAFF. The CDR3, as DNA: TGTGCCAGCAGTTCTCCGGGACAGGGGGTGGCTTTCTTT.

This chain joins TRBV5-1 and TRBJ2-7; perhaps TRBD2 as D (6 bases). The germline gives CDR1 SGHRS, CDR2 YFSETQ. The CDR3 contains 15 residues. V was shortened by 4 bases and J by 7 bases, with 21 bases between the two germline ends. The CDR3 reads CASSTTIGGTGEQYF. CDR3 DNA sequence: TGCGCCAGCAGCACCACCATTGGGGGGACTGGGGAGCAGTACTTC.